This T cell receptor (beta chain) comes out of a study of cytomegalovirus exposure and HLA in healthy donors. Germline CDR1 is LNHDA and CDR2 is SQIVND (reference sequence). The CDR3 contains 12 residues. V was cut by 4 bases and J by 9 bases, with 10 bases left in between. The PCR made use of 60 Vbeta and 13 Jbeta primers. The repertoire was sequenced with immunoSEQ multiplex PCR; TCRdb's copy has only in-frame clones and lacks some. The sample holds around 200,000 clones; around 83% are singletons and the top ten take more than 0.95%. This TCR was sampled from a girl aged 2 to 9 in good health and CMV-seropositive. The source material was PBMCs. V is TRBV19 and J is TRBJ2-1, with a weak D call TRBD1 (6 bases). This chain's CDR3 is CASSNWGREQFF. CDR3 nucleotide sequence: TGTGCCAGTAGTAATTGGGGGCGTGAGCAGTTCTTC.